These T cell receptor beta chains were read from a single sample in a study of T cell changes during pregnancy in multiple sclerosis. This table comes from immunoSEQ multiplex PCR, and its TCRdb copy is limited to in-frame clones, with some not included. Altogether about 69,000 clones are present, 90% to 95% being singletons, with the ten largest covering 0.29%. The material was CD4+ T cells from peripheral blood mononuclear cells, obtained in the third trimester of pregnancy. The source of these receptors is a female donor in good health, enrolled as a control in a pregnancy study. Each CDR3 is given with its conserved first and last residue. Each record gives: V gene, D gene, J gene, clone size, CDR3 DNA, CDR3 protein. The D gene is left open where the match is weak. Size values are once, few and many counts, or a class for expanded clones, and some rows have none.

V gene: TRBV7-9; D gene: NA; J gene: TRBJ1-2; clone size: NA; CDR3 DNA: TGTGCCAGCAGCTTAGGTTTGACAGTCTCTAACTATGGCTACACCTTC; CDR3 protein: CASSLGLTVSNYGYTF
V gene: TRBV2; D gene: NA; J gene: TRBJ2-2; clone size: NA; CDR3 DNA: TGTGCCAGCAGGACTACAGGGAGCGGGGAGCTGTTTTTT; CDR3 protein: CASRTTGSGELFF
V gene: TRBV11-3; D gene: NA; J gene: TRBJ2-1; clone size: NA; CDR3 DNA: TGTGCCAGCAGCCCTACGACTCAGAATGAGCAGTTCTTC; CDR3 protein: CASSPTTQNEQFF
V gene: TRBV30; D gene: NA; J gene: TRBJ1-1; clone size: few; CDR3 DNA: TGTGCCTGGGATCCAACAGGGACGGACACTGAAGCTTTCTTT; CDR3 protein: CAWDPTGTDTEAFF
V gene: TRBV6-5; D gene: NA; J gene: TRBJ2-7; clone size: NA; CDR3 DNA: TGTGCCAGCAGTTCCCCGGGGGCCTACGAGCAGTACTTC; CDR3 protein: CASSSPGAYEQYF
V gene: TRBV30; D gene: NA; J gene: TRBJ1-2; clone size: NA; CDR3 DNA: TGTGCCTGGAGCCGCGGAGCTAACTATGGCTACACCTTC; CDR3 protein: CAWSRGANYGYTF
V gene: TRBV4-3; D gene: TRBD1; J gene: TRBJ1-1; clone size: once; CDR3 DNA: TGCGCCAGCAGCGCGGGACAGCTGAACACTGAAGCTTTCTTT; CDR3 protein: CASSAGQLNTEAFF
V gene: TRBV7-2; D gene: TRBD1; J gene: TRBJ1-3; clone size: NA; CDR3 DNA: TGTGCCAGCAGCTTAATGACAGGGGGCTCTGGAAACACCATATATTTT; CDR3 protein: CASSLMTGGSGNTIYF
V gene: TRBV27; D gene: TRBD2; J gene: TRBJ2-5; clone size: NA; CDR3 DNA: TGTGCCAGCAGTTTATTTTCGGGGGGGCGGTCGGAGACCCAGTACTTC; CDR3 protein: CASSLFSGGRSETQYF
V gene: TRBV9; D gene: TRBD1; J gene: TRBJ1-3; clone size: once; CDR3 DNA: TGTGCCAGCAGCGTCCGGACAGGGGACGACTCTGGAAACACCATATATTTT; CDR3 protein: CASSVRTGDDSGNTIYF
V gene: TRBV7-9; D gene: NA; J gene: TRBJ1-3; clone size: NA; CDR3 DNA: TGTGCCAGCAGCCCTCCCGGGGGTGGTGGAAACACCATATATTTT; CDR3 protein: CASSPPGGGGNTIYF
V gene: TRBV11-2; D gene: NA; J gene: TRBJ1-4; clone size: NA; CDR3 DNA: TGTGCCAGCAGCCGGACATTAACTAATGAAAAACTGTTTTTT; CDR3 protein: CASSRTLTNEKLFF
V gene: TRBV30; D gene: NA; J gene: TRBJ1-2; clone size: NA; CDR3 DNA: TGTGCCTGGAGTTCCGGACAGCACAATGGCTACACCTTC; CDR3 protein: CAWSSGQHNGYTF
V gene: TRBV5-4; D gene: TRBD1; J gene: TRBJ2-7; clone size: once; CDR3 DNA: TGTGCCAGCAGCCTCCCGGGACAGAAATACGAGCAGTACTTC; CDR3 protein: CASSLPGQKYEQYF
V gene: TRBV6-5; D gene: TRBD1; J gene: TRBJ1-2; clone size: NA; CDR3 DNA: TGTGCCAGCAGGACAGGGACCGTCTATGGCTACACCTTC; CDR3 protein: CASRTGTVYGYTF
V gene: TRBV15; D gene: TRBD1; J gene: TRBJ1-3; clone size: NA; CDR3 DNA: TGTGCCACCAGCAGAGACGATTACAGGGGTGGAAACACCATATATTTT; CDR3 protein: CATSRDDYRGGNTIYF
V gene: TRBV18; D gene: TRBD1; J gene: TRBJ1-4; clone size: NA; CDR3 DNA: TGTGCCAGCTCGGAAGGACAGGGGGCTGGTGAAAAACTGTTTTTT; CDR3 protein: CASSEGQGAGEKLFF
V gene: TRBV6-1; D gene: NA; J gene: TRBJ1-2; clone size: NA; CDR3 DNA: TGTGCCAGCAGTGATGTCCGAGATAACTATGGCTACACCTTC; CDR3 protein: CASSDVRDNYGYTF
V gene: TRBV7-3; D gene: NA; J gene: TRBJ1-1; clone size: NA; CDR3 DNA: TGTGCCAGCAGCTTAATAGGAGAGGGAACTGAAGCTTTCTTT; CDR3 protein: CASSLIGEGTEAFF
V gene: TRBV10-1; D gene: TRBD1; J gene: TRBJ1-1; clone size: NA; CDR3 DNA: TGCGCCAGCAGGCCGGGACAGTATAATCGGAGCACTGAAGCTTTCTTT; CDR3 protein: CASRPGQYNRSTEAFF
V gene: TRBV19; D gene: NA; J gene: TRBJ1-2; clone size: NA; CDR3 DNA: TGTGCCAGTAGCACTCCGGGTTTTAACTATGGCTACACCTTC; CDR3 protein: CASSTPGFNYGYTF
V gene: TRBV19; D gene: TRBD2; J gene: TRBJ2-7; clone size: NA; CDR3 DNA: TGTGCCAGTAGTACCGGTCGGGAGGGGGGCCTGAGCTCCTACGAGCAGTACTTC; CDR3 protein: CASSTGREGGLSSYEQYF
V gene: TRBV7-2; D gene: NA; J gene: TRBJ1-1; clone size: NA; CDR3 DNA: TGTGCCAGCAGCTTATGGGTTGGGGGCAGTGAAGCTTTCTTT; CDR3 protein: CASSLWVGGSEAFF
V gene: TRBV5-8; D gene: NA; J gene: TRBJ1-6; clone size: NA; CDR3 DNA: TGTGCCAGCAGCTACGATTTCCAGGGTTCACCCCTCCACTTT; CDR3 protein: CASSYDFQGSPLHF
V gene: TRBV15; D gene: NA; J gene: TRBJ1-5; clone size: once; CDR3 DNA: TGTGCCACCAGCTCTTCGCGAGGCAATCAGCCCCAGCATTTT; CDR3 protein: CATSSSRGNQPQHF
V gene: TRBV4-1; D gene: NA; J gene: TRBJ2-7; clone size: NA; CDR3 DNA: TGCGCCAGCAGCCAAGTTGGGGGGAGTAACTACGAGCAGTACTTC; CDR3 protein: CASSQVGGSNYEQYF
V gene: TRBV7-9; D gene: NA; J gene: TRBJ2-7; clone size: NA; CDR3 DNA: TGTGCCAGCAGCTCCTTTGGACAGAACTCCTACGAGCAGTACTTC; CDR3 protein: CASSSFGQNSYEQYF
V gene: TRBV4-3; D gene: NA; J gene: TRBJ1-1; clone size: NA; CDR3 DNA: TGCGCCAGCAGCCAAAGACATGGAGGCACTGAAGCTTTCTTT; CDR3 protein: CASSQRHGGTEAFF
V gene: TRBV12-2; D gene: NA; J gene: TRBJ2-7; clone size: NA; CDR3 DNA: TGTGCAAGTCGCTTAGCTTACTATGACGCCTACGAGCAGTACTTC; CDR3 protein: CASRLAYYDAYEQYF
V gene: TRBV4-1; D gene: NA; J gene: TRBJ1-3; clone size: NA; CDR3 DNA: TGCGCCAGCAGCCAAGTTCCGGGAACCTCTGGAAACACCATATATTTT; CDR3 protein: CASSQVPGTSGNTIYF
V gene: TRBV7-2; D gene: TRBD1; J gene: TRBJ2-5; clone size: NA; CDR3 DNA: TGTGCCAGCTTCATAGGACAGGGCTCCCAAGAGACCCAGTACTTC; CDR3 protein: CASFIGQGSQETQYF
V gene: TRBV18; D gene: NA; J gene: TRBJ2-1; clone size: NA; CDR3 DNA: TGTGCCAGCTCACCACAACAGGAGAATGAGCAGTTCTTC; CDR3 protein: CASSPQQENEQFF
V gene: TRBV19; D gene: TRBD1; J gene: TRBJ1-2; clone size: NA; CDR3 DNA: TGTGCCAGTAGTACGAGACAGGGGGAGATCGGAGGCTACACCTTC; CDR3 protein: CASSTRQGEIGGYTF
V gene: TRBV7-2; D gene: NA; J gene: TRBJ1-2; clone size: NA; CDR3 DNA: TGTGCCAGCAGCGACCGGACAGCCCATGGCTATGGCTACACCTTC; CDR3 protein: CASSDRTAHGYGYTF
V gene: TRBV2; D gene: TRBD2; J gene: TRBJ2-7; clone size: NA; CDR3 DNA: TGTGCCAGCAGTGAATGGGGGGGCGAGCAGTACTTC; CDR3 protein: CASSEWGGEQYF
V gene: TRBV7-2; D gene: TRBD1; J gene: TRBJ1-2; clone size: NA; CDR3 DNA: TGTGCCAGCAGCTTAGCTCCGGACAGGGCTAACTATGGCTACACCTTC; CDR3 protein: CASSLAPDRANYGYTF
V gene: TRBV7-9; D gene: NA; J gene: TRBJ1-5; clone size: few; CDR3 DNA: TGTGCCAGCAGCTTACGCGATAGCAATCAGCCCCAGCATTTT; CDR3 protein: CASSLRDSNQPQHF
V gene: TRBV6-5; D gene: NA; J gene: TRBJ2-7; clone size: NA; CDR3 DNA: TGTGCCAGCAGTCGCACGACAGGCTCCTACGAGCAGTACTTC; CDR3 protein: CASSRTTGSYEQYF
V gene: TRBV5-4; D gene: TRBD2; J gene: TRBJ2-3; clone size: NA; CDR3 DNA: TGTGCCAGCAGCTTGGGAGGTTTGTCGACTAGCGGGAACACAGATACGCAGTATTTT; CDR3 protein: CASSLGGLSTSGNTDTQYF
V gene: TRBV5-1; D gene: NA; J gene: TRBJ1-4; clone size: once; CDR3 DNA: TGCGCCAGCAGCCTTTCGGGTCTTACTAATGAAAAACTGTTTTTT; CDR3 protein: CASSLSGLTNEKLFF
V gene: TRBV6-7; D gene: TRBD1; J gene: TRBJ1-5; clone size: NA; CDR3 DNA: TGTGCCAGCAGTTACGCAACAGGGGGCCGACTCTATAGCAATCAGCCCCAGCATTTT; CDR3 protein: CASSYATGGRLYSNQPQHF
V gene: TRBV6-5; D gene: TRBD1; J gene: TRBJ1-5; clone size: NA; CDR3 DNA: TGTGCCAGCAGTGGCTACAGGGGTCAGCCCCAGCATTTT; CDR3 protein: CASSGYRGQPQHF
V gene: TRBV9; D gene: TRBD2; J gene: TRBJ2-3; clone size: NA; CDR3 DNA: TGTGCCAGCAGCCCCGGGGGGGGCCCTAGCACAGATACGCAGTATTTT; CDR3 protein: CASSPGGGPSTDTQYF
V gene: TRBV30; D gene: TRBD1; J gene: TRBJ2-5; clone size: NA; CDR3 DNA: TGTGCCTGCGACAATGACAGGGCAGGGGAGACCCAGTACTTC; CDR3 protein: CACDNDRAGETQYF
V gene: TRBV7-2; D gene: NA; J gene: TRBJ2-2; clone size: NA; CDR3 DNA: TGTGCCAGCACCCCGTGGAGCTCAACTTTCGGGGAGCTGTTTTTT; CDR3 protein: CASTPWSSTFGELFF
V gene: TRBV10-3; D gene: TRBD1; J gene: TRBJ2-2; clone size: NA; CDR3 DNA: TGTGCCAGCGCGGGACAGGGAAAGACCGGGGAGCTGTTTTTT; CDR3 protein: CASAGQGKTGELFF
V gene: TRBV30; D gene: TRBD2; J gene: TRBJ2-7; clone size: NA; CDR3 DNA: TGTGCCTGGAGTGACCATCCGGGACTAGCCACATCTTCCTACGAGCAGTACTTC; CDR3 protein: CAWSDHPGLATSSYEQYF
V gene: TRBV6-6; D gene: NA; J gene: TRBJ1-4; clone size: NA; CDR3 DNA: TGTGCCGCGGGGGGAGAGATTAGGAGTGAAAAACTGTTTTTT; CDR3 protein: CAAGGEIRSEKLFF
V gene: TRBV4-2; D gene: NA; J gene: TRBJ1-5; clone size: NA; CDR3 DNA: TGTGCCAGCAGCCCCCACAAGGAAGGGAGGCTTCAGCCCCAGCATTTT; CDR3 protein: CASSPHKEGRLQPQHF
V gene: TRBV7-9; D gene: NA; J gene: TRBJ1-1; clone size: NA; CDR3 DNA: TGTGCCAGCAGCCAGCAGGAGAACACTGAAGCTTTCTTT; CDR3 protein: CASSQQENTEAFF
V gene: TRBV6-1; D gene: NA; J gene: TRBJ1-3; clone size: once; CDR3 DNA: TGTGCCAGCAGTGAGCAAAGGGGATTTTCTGGAAACACCATATATTTT; CDR3 protein: CASSEQRGFSGNTIYF
V gene: TRBV27; D gene: TRBD1; J gene: TRBJ1-2; clone size: NA; CDR3 DNA: TGTGCCAGCAGTGCGACAGGGGGCCACTATGGCTACACCTTC; CDR3 protein: CASSATGGHYGYTF
V gene: TRBV5-1; D gene: NA; J gene: TRBJ2-5; clone size: NA; CDR3 DNA: TGCGCCAGCAGCTTGGCGGGCAGTCCAAGAGGGGAGACCCAGTACTTC; CDR3 protein: CASSLAGSPRGETQYF
V gene: TRBV9; D gene: NA; J gene: TRBJ2-3; clone size: NA; CDR3 DNA: TGTGCCAGCAGCGTAGAACACCGGGGAGATACGCAGTATTTT; CDR3 protein: CASSVEHRGDTQYF
V gene: TRBV30; D gene: NA; J gene: TRBJ2-7; clone size: NA; CDR3 DNA: TGTGCCTGGAGTATTAGTCTTTCCTACGAGCAGTACTTC; CDR3 protein: CAWSISLSYEQYF